The clone carrying this T cell receptor (beta chain) was picked up a small number of times. Antigen specificity is unknown. A universal primer site and UMIs were added as TCR cDNA was made by 5'RACE template switching. TCRdb used MiXCR to reprocess the 5' RACE reads, holding one entry per CDR3 protein. Of about 240,000 distinct CDR3 sequences in the sample, less than 8.5% were seen once. V was pared by 6 bases and J by 2 bases, with 14 bases between. This CDR3 region has 14 residues. Germline V gives CDR1 DFQATT, CDR2 SNEGSKA (reference sequence). The data derive from a study of T cells after yellow fever vaccination. Findings and limits, study-wide: Among all clonotypes, a small share was observed in both CD4 and CD8 compartments.

Specimen: CD4+ T cells sorted from PBMCs, collected 15 days after the yellow fever booster vaccination. The receptor was derived from a man aged 30-40 years who received the YFV17D yellow fever vaccine. The chain combines TRBV20-1 with TRBJ2-1; no definite D call. The CDR3 sequence is CSALSSSAYNEQFF. The CDR3 DNA follows: TGCAGTGCCTTAAGCAGCTCGGCCTACAATGAGCAGTTCTTC.